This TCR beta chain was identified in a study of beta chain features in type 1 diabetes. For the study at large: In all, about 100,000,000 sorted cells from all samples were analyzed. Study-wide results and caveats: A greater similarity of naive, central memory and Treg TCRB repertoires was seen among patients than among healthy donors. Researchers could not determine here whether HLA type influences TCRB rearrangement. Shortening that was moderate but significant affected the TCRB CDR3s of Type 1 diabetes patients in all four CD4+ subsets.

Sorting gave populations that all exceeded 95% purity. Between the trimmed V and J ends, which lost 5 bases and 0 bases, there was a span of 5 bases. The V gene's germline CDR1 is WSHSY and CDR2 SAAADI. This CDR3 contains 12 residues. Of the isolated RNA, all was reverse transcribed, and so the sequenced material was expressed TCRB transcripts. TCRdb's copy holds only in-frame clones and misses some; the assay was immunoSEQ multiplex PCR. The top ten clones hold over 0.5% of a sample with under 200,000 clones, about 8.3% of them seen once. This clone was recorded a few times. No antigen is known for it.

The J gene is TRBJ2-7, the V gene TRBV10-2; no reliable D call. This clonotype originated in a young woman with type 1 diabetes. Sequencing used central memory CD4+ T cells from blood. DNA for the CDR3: TGCGCCAGCAGTCACAGCTCCTACGAGCAGTACTTC. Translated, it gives CASSHSSYEQYF.